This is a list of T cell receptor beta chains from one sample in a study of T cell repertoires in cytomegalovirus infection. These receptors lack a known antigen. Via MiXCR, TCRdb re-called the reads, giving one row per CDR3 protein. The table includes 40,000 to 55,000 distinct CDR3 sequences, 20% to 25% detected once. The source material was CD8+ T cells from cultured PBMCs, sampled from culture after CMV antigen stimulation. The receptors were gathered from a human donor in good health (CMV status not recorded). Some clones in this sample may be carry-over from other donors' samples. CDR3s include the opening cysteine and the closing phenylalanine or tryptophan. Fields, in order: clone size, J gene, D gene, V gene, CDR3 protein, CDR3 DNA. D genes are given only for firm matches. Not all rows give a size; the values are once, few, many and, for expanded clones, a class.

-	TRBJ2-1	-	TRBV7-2	CASSSTFSGNEQFF	TGTGCCAGCAGCTCGACATTCTCCGGCAATGAGCAGTTCTTC
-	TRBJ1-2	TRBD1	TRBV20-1	CSAREPQGDYYGYTF	TGCAGTGCTAGAGAACCCCAGGGGGATTACTATGGCTACACCTTC
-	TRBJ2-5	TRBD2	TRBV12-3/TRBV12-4	CASSRTSGQETQYF	TGTGCCAGCAGTAGGACTAGCGGACAAGAGACCCAGTACTTC
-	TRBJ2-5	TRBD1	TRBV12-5	CASGFPIRTGREETQYF	TGTGCTAGTGGTTTCCCGATAAGGACAGGGAGAGAGGAGACCCAGTACTTC
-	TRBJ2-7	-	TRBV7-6	CASSGRPHYEQYF	TGTGCCAGCAGTGGGAGACCTCACTACGAGCAGTACTTC
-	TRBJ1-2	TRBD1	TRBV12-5	CASGRDRGPYGYTF	TGTGCTAGTGGCCGGGACAGGGGACCCTATGGCTACACCTTC
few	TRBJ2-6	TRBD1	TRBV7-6	CASSLEGAAGANVLTF	TGTGCCAGCAGCTTAGAGGGGGCTGCTGGGGCCAACGTCCTGACTTTC
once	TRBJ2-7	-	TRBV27	CASSLKRQGGDKQYF	TGTGCCAGCAGTTTAAAGAGACAGGGAGGAGACAAGCAGTACTTC
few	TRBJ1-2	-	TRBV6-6	CASSMAPLYGYTF	TGTGCCAGCAGCATGGCACCGCTATATGGCTACACCTTC
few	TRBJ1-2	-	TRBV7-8	CASSSGTWGYGYTF	TGTGCCAGCAGCTCAGGGACCTGGGGCTATGGCTACACCTTC
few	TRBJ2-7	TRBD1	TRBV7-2	CASSSRGTGVYEQYF	TGTGCCAGCAGCTCTCGAGGGACAGGGGTCTACGAGCAGTACTTC
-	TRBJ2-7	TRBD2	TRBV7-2	CASSPGTSGGVPYEQYF	TGTGCCAGCAGCCCCGGGACTAGCGGGGGGGTTCCCTACGAGCAGTACTTC
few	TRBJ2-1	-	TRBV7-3	CASSPYSDPSYIEQFF	TGTGCCAGCAGTCCCTACAGCGACCCGTCCTACATTGAGCAGTTCTTC
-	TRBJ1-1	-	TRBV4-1	CASSQAYSTGSTEAFF	TGCGCCAGCAGCCAAGCCTATAGCACTGGGAGCACTGAAGCTTTCTTT
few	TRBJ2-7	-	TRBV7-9	CASSLGEINYEQYF	TGTGCCAGCAGCTTAGGGGAAATTAACTACGAGCAGTACTTC
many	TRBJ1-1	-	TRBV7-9	CASSLVGQVNTEAFF	TGTGCCAGCAGCTTAGTCGGCCAGGTGAACACTGAAGCTTTCTTT
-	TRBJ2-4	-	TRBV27	CASSLSFRVAKNIQYF	TGTGCCAGCAGTTTATCATTCCGGGTAGCCAAAAACATTCAGTACTTC
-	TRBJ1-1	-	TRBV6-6	CASSWVWDEAFF	TGTGCCAGCTCCTGGGTCTGGGATGAAGCTTTCTTT
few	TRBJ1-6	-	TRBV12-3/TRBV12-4	CASSKDPMVPPLHF	TGTGCCAGCAGTAAGGACCCAATGGTGCCACCCCTCCACTTT
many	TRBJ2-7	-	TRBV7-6	CASSLEGGFYEQYF	TGTGCCAGCAGCTTAGAAGGGGGGTTCTACGAGCAGTACTTC
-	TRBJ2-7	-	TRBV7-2	CASSLGGAGPYF	TGTGCCAGCAGCCTCGGAGGAGCCGGGCCGTACTTC